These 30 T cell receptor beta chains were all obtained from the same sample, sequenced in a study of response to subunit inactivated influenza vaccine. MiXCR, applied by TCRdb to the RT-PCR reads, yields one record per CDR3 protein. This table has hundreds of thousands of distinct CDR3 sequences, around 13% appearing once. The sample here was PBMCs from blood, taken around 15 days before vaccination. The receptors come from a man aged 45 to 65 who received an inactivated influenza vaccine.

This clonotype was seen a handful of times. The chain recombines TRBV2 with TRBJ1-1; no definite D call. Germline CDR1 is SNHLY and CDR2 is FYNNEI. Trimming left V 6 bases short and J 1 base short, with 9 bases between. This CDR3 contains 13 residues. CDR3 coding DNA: TGTGCCAGCAGGGGCCCGGGGAACACTGAAGCTTTCTTT. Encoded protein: CASRGPGNTEAFF.

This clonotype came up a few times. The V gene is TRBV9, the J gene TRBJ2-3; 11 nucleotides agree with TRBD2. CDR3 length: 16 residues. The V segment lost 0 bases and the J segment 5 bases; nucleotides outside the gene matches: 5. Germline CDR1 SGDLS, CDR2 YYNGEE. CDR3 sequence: CASSVDWGTSGDTQYF. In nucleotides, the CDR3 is TGTGCCAGCAGCGTAGACTGGGGGACTAGCGGAGATACGCAGTATTTT.

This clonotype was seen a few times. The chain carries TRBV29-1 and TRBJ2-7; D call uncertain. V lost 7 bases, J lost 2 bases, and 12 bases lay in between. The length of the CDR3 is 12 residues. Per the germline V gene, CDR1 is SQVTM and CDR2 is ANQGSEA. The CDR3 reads CSAAVGPYEQYF. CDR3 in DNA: TGCAGCGCGGCGGTCGGCCCCTACGAGCAGTACTTC.

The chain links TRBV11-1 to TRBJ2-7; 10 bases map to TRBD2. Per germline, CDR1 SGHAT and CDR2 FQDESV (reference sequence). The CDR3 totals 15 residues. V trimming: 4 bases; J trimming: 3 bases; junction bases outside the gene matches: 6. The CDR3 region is CASSSLAGVSYEQYF. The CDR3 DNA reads TGTGCCAGCAGCTCGCTAGCGGGAGTAAGCTACGAGCAGTACTTC.

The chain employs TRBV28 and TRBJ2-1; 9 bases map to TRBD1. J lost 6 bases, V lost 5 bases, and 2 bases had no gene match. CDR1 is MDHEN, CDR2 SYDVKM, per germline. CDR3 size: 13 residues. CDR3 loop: CASSGTGINEQFF. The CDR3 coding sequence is TGTGCCAGCAGTGGGACAGGGATCAATGAGCAGTTCTTC.

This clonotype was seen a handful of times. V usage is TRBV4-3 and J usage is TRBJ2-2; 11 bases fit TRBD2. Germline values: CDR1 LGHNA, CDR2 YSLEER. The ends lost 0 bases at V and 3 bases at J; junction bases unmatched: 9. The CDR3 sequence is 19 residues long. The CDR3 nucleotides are TGCGCCAGCAGCCAAGAGCCCCGTACTAGCGGGGGTTACACCGGGGAGCTGTTTTTT. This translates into CASSQEPRTSGGYTGELFF.

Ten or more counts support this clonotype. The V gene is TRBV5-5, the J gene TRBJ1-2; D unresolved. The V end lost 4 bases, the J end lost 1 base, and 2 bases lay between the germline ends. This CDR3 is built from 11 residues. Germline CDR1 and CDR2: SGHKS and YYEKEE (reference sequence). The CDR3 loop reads CASSHNYGYTF. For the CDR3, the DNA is TGTGCCAGCAGCCATAACTATGGCTACACCTTC.

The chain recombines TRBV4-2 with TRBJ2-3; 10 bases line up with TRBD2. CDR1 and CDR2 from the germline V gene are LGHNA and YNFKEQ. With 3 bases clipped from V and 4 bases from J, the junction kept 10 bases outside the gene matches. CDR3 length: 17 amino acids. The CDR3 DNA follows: TGTGCCAGCAGCCAGGGAGCTAGCGGGGGTTCCCCAGATACGCAGTATTTT. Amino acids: CASSQGASGGSPDTQYF.

The CDR3 loop reads CASSLGPSAYEQYF. The CDR3 DNA reads as TGTGCCAGCAGCTTAGGCCCCTCCGCCTACGAGCAGTACTTC. This chain links TRBV13 with TRBJ2-7; D uncertain. V lost 0 bases, J lost 2 bases, and 8 bases lay in between. This CDR3 has 14 amino acids. Germline CDR1 and CDR2: PRHDT and FYEKMQ (reference sequence).

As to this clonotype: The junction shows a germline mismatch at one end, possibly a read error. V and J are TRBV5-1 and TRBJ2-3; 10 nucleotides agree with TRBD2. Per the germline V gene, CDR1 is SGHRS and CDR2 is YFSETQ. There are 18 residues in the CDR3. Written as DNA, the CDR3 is TGCGCCAGAAGCTTTTGGTCTTCCGGGACTAGCGGCACAGATACGCAGTATTTT. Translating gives CARSFWSSGTSGTDTQYF. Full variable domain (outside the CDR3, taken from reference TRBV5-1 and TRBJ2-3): KAGVTQTPRYLIKTRGQQVTLSCSPISGHRSVSWYQQTPGQGLQFLFEYFSETQRNKGNFPGRFSGRQFSNSRSEMNVSTLELGDSALYLCARSFWSSGTSGTDTQYFGPGTRLTVL.

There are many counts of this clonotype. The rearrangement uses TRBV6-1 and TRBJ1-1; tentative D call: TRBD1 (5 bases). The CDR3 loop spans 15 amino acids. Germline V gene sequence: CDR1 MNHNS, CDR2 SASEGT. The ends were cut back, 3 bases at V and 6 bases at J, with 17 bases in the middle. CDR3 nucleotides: TGTGCCAGCAGTGATCAGGGCCTAAGGTTGGCTGAAGCTTTCTTT. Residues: CASSDQGLRLAEAFF.

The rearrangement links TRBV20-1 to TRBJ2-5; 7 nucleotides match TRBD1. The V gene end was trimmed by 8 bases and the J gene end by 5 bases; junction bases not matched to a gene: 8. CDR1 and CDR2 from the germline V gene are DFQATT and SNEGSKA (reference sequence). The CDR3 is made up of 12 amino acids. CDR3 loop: CSSTGDGETQYF. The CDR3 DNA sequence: TGCAGTTCCACAGGGGACGGCGAGACCCAGTACTTC.

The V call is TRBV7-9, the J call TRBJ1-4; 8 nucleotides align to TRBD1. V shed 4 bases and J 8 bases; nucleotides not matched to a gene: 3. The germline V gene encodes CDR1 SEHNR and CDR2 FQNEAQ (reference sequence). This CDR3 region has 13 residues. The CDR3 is CASSSRQGEKLFF. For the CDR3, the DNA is TGTGCCAGCAGCTCTCGACAGGGGGAAAAACTGTTTTTT. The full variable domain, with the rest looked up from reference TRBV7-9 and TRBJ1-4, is DTGVSQNPRHKITKRGQNVTFRCDPISEHNRLYWYRQTLGQGPEFLTYFQNEAQLEKSRLLSDRFSAERPKGSFSTLEIQRTEQGDSAMYLCASSSRQGEKLFFGSGTQLSVL.

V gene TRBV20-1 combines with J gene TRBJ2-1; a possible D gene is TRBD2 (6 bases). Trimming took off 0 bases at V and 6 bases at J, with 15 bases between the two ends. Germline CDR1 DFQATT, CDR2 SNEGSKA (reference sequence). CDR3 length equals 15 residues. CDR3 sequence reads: CSARERTTLLNEQFF. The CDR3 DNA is TGCAGTGCTAGAGAACGGACTACGCTCCTCAATGAGCAGTTCTTC.

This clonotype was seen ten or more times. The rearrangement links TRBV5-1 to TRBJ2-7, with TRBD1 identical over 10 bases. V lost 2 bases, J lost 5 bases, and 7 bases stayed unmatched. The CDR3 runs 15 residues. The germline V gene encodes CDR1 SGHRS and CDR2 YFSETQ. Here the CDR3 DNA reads TGCGCCAGCAGCTTCCGGGACAGGGGAGGCCACGAGCAGTACTTC. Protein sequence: CASSFRDRGGHEQYF.

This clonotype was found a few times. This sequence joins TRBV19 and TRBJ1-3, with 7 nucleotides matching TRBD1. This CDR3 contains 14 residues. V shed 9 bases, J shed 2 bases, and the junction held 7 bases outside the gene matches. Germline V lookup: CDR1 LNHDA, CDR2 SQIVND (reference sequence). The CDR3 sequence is CASQMQGAGNTIYF. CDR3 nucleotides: TGTGCCAGCCAGATGCAGGGGGCTGGAAACACCATATATTTT.

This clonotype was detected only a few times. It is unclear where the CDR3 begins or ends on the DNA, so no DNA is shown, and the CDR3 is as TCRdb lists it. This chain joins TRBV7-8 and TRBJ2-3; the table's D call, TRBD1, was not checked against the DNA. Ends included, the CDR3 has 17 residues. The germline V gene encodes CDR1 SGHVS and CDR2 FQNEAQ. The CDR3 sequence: CASSLGVRTVVGGGAYF.

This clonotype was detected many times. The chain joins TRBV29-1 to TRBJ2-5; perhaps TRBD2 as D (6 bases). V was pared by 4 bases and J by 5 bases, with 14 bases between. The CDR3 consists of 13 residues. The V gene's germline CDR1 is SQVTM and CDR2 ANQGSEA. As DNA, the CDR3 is TGCAGCGTTGCGGCAGGCGGGATGGAGACCCAGTACTTC. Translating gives CSVAAGGMETQYF.

The CDR3 DNA follows: TGCAGTGCTAGGAGGCTAGCGGGGGTGCAGTTCTTC. Amino acids: CSARRLAGVQFF. V usage is TRBV20-1 and J usage is TRBJ2-1, with 10 bases identical to TRBD2. J gave up 12 bases and V 3 bases, and 5 bases lay outside the gene matches. This CDR3 has 12 amino acids. Germline CDR1 is DFQATT and CDR2 is SNEGSKA (reference sequence).

CDR3 DNA: TGTGCCAGCAGTGCACGGGGGAATGGGAACACTGAAGCTTTCTTT. Translated: CASSARGNGNTEAFF. The chain employs TRBV6-1 and TRBJ1-1; a possible D gene is TRBD1 (5 bases). The V and J ends lost 4 bases and 1 base respectively, with 13 bases between them. The CDR3 is made up of 15 amino acids. From germline, CDR1 is MNHNS and CDR2 SASEGT.

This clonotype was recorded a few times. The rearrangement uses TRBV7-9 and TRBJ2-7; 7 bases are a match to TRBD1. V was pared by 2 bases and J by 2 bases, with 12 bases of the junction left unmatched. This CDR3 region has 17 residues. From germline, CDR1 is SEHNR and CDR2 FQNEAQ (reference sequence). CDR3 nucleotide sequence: TGTGCCAGCAGCTTATTGCCCCCCGGGGACAGTGCCTACGAGCAGTACTTC. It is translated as CASSLLPPGDSAYEQYF.

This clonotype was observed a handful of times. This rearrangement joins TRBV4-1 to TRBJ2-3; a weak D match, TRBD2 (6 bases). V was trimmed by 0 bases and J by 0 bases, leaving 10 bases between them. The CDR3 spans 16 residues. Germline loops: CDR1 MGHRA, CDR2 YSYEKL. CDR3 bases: TGCGCCAGCAGCCAAGAACTAGCCACTAGCACAGATACGCAGTATTTT. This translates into CASSQELATSTDTQYF.

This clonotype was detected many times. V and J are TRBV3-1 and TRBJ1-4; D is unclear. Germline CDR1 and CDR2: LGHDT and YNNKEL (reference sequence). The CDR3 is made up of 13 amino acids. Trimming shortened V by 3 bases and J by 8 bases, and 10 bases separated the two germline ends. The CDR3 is CASSQGFSEKLFF. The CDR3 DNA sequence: TGTGCCAGCAGCCAGGGATTTAGCGAAAAACTGTTTTTT. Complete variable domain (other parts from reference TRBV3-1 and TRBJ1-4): DTAVSQTPKYLVTQMGNDKSIKCEQNLGHDTMYWYKQDSKKFLKIMFSYNNKELIINETVPNRFSPKSPDKAHLNLHINSLELGDSAVYFCASSQGFSEKLFFGSGTQLSVL.

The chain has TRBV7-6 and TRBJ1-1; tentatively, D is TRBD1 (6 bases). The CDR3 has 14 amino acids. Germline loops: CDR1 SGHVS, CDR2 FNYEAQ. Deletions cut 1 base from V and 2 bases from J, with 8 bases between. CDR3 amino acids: CASSLVDSNTEAFF. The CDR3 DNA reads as TGTGCCAGCAGCTTAGTGGACAGCAACACTGAAGCTTTCTTT.

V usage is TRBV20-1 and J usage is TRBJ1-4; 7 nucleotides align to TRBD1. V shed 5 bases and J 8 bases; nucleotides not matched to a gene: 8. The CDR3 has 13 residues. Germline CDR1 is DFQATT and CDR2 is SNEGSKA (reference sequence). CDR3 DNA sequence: TGCAGTGCTTACAGGGGAGGCCGCGAAAAACTGTTTTTT. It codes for CSAYRGGREKLFF.

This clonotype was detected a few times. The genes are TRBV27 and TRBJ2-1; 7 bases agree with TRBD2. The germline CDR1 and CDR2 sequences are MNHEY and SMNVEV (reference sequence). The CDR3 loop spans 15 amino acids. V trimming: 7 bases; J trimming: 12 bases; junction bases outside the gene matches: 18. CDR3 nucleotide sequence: TGTGCCAGCAATTCCGGAGGACTAGAGGATTGGGTGCAGTTCTTC. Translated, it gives CASNSGGLEDWVQFF.

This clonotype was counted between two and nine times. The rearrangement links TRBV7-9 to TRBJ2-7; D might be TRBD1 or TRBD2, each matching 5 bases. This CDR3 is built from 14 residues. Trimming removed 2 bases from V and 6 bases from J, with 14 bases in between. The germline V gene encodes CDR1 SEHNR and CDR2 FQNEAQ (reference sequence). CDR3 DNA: TGTGCCAGCAGCTTATCCGGGACCCACCGCGAGCAGTACTTC. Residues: CASSLSGTHREQYF.

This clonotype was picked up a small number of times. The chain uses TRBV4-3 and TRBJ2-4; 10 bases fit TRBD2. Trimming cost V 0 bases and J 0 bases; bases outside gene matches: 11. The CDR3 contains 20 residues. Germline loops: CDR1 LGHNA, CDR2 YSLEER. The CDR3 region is CASSQDYLAGADIAKNIQYF. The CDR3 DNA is TGCGCCAGCAGCCAAGATTACCTAGCGGGAGCGGATATAGCCAAAAACATTCAGTACTTC.

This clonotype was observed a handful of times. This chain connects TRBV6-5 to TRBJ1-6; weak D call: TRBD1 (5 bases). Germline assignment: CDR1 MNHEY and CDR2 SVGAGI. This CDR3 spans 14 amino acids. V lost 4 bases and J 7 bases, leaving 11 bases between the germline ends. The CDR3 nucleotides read TGTGCCAGCAGTTCCTGGGACCTCAATTCACCCCTCCACTTT. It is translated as CASSSWDLNSPLHF.

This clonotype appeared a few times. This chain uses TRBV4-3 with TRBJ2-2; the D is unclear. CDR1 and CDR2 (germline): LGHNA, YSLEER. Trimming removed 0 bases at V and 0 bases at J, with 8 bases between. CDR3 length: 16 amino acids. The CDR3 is CASSQDPYPNTGELFF. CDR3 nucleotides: TGCGCCAGCAGCCAAGATCCATACCCGAACACCGGGGAGCTGTTTTTT.